One and the same sample provided the 19 T cell receptor beta chains below, sequenced in a study of blood T cell repertoires in COVID-19. The repertoire was sequenced with immunoSEQ multiplex PCR; TCRdb's copy has only in-frame clones and lacks some. The table includes over 250,000 clones, around nine tenths detected once. Sequencing was carried out using peripheral blood. These receptors were obtained from a man aged 35 to 55 who had recovered from COVID-19.

This clone was detected only once. This chain links TRBV6-5 with TRBJ2-1, with a weak D call TRBD1 (6 bases). Germline CDR1 reads MNHEY; CDR2 reads SVGAGI. This CDR3 is built from 13 residues. Between the trimmed V and J ends, which lost 6 bases and 5 bases, there was a span of 11 bases. The CDR3 nucleotides are TGTGCCAGCAGCTGGGACAAAAACAATGAGCAGTTCTTC. Protein sequence: CASSWDKNNEQFF.

The gene calls are TRBV19 and TRBJ1-2, with 7 bases that match TRBD1. CDR3 length equals 13 residues. CDR1 is LNHDA, CDR2 SQIVND, per germline (reference sequence). V shed 5 bases and J 8 bases; nucleotides not matched to a gene: 8. DNA of the CDR3: TGTGCCAGTAGTGCAGGGACAGTGCGAGGCTACACCTTC. Protein: CASSAGTVRGYTF.

The chain employs TRBV11-2 and TRBJ2-7, with D possibly TRBD2 on 5 matching bases. The germline gives CDR1 SGHAT, CDR2 FQNNGV. CDR3 length equals 12 residues. Between the trimmed V and J ends, which lost 5 bases and 7 bases, there was a span of 12 bases. In DNA, the CDR3 is TGTGCCAGCAGCCGGGAAGCTGGTGAGCAGTACTTC. Translation: CASSREAGEQYF.

The V and J genes are TRBV7-3 and TRBJ1-1; D not resolved. Germline values: CDR1 SGHTA, CDR2 FQGTGA. This CDR3 comprises 15 residues. Trimming stripped 5 bases from V and 0 bases from J, with 13 bases between. The CDR3 is CASSPSRALNTEAFF. The DNA of the CDR3 is TGTGCCAGCAGCCCCTCGAGGGCTCTGAACACTGAAGCTTTCTTT.

The gene calls are TRBV5-5 and TRBJ2-7; 11 bases fit TRBD1. The CDR3 runs to 15 residues. Germline V gene data show CDR1 as SGHKS and CDR2 as YYEKEE (reference sequence). The V gene end was trimmed by 3 bases and the J gene end by 6 bases; junction bases not matched to a gene: 8. In DNA form, the CDR3 reads TGTGCCAGCAGCTGGGGACAGGGGGTGATTCTCGAGCAGTACTTC. Translating gives CASSWGQGVILEQYF.

The V and J genes are TRBV9 and TRBJ2-4; the D gene is possibly TRBD1 (6 bases). The CDR3 is made up of 14 amino acids. V was trimmed by 3 bases and J by 8 bases, leaving 15 bases between them. Germline CDR1 and CDR2: SGDLS and YYNGEE. CDR3 loop: CASSAGHSGYIQYF. The DNA for the CDR3 is TGTGCCAGCAGCGCGGGACACTCGGGGTACATTCAGTACTTC.

The genes are TRBV6-5 and TRBJ2-4; D remains unclear. The CDR3 consists of 16 residues. V was pared by 3 bases and J by 1 base, with 13 bases between. Germline V gene sequence: CDR1 MNHEY, CDR2 SVGAGI. The CDR3 nucleotides are TGTGCCAGCAGTTATAACTCAGGCGCCGCCAAAAACATTCAGTACTTC. Amino acids: CASSYNSGAAKNIQYF.

This chain connects TRBV6-1 to TRBJ1-2; D is unclear. The CDR3 is 13 amino acids. The V end lost 0 bases, the J end lost 5 bases, and 7 bases lay between the germline ends. In germline, CDR1 is MNHNS, CDR2 SASEGT. The CDR3 protein is CASSEARGYGYTF. The CDR3, as DNA: TGTGCCAGCAGTGAAGCGCGGGGATATGGCTACACCTTC.

The J gene is TRBJ2-3, the V gene TRBV21-1; the listed D gene, TRBD2, was not tested against the DNA. TRBV21-1 is flagged as a pseudogene. The CDR3 consists of 18 residues. The CDR3 reads CATPGTSGRSPARDTQYF. CDR3 in DNA: TGTGCCACCCCCGGGACTAGCGGGAGGTCGCCGGCGAGAGATACGCAGTATTTT.

CDR3 DNA: TGTGCCACCTCACGCCAGGCGTCAGAGACCCAGTACTTC. Its translation: CATSRQASETQYF. This sequence joins TRBV19 and TRBJ2-5; D is ambiguous. The CDR3 spans 13 residues. CDR1 is LNHDA and CDR2 is SQIVND in the germline V gene (reference sequence). V was shortened by 10 bases and J by 4 bases, with 16 bases between the two germline ends.

The V call is TRBV5-1, the J call TRBJ2-7; tentative D call: TRBD1 (6 bases). V was clipped by 0 bases and J by 4 bases, with 11 bases between them. CDR3 size: 14 residues. Per germline, CDR1 SGHRS and CDR2 YFSETQ. The CDR3 DNA follows: TGCGCCAGCAGCTTGGACGGCAGGGGTTACGAGCAGTACTTC. Its protein is CASSLDGRGYEQYF.

The chain recombines TRBV19 with TRBJ1-5; 8 nucleotides agree with TRBD1. This CDR3 comprises 12 residues. Trimming took 7 bases from V and 7 from J; bases not matched to a gene: 3. Germline V gene sequence: CDR1 LNHDA, CDR2 SQIVND (reference sequence). The CDR3 DNA reads as TGTGCCAGTATGGACAGGGCGCAGCCCCAGCATTTT. Translation: CASMDRAQPQHF.

This chain links TRBV9 with TRBJ2-1, with 7 bases matching TRBD2. With V trimmed by 7 bases and J by 7 bases, 8 bases remained unmatched. CDR1 and CDR2 from the germline V gene are SGDLS and YYNGEE. CDR3 length equals 13 residues. As DNA, the CDR3 is TGTGCCAGCGCACGGGAGGTAGGAAATGAGCAGTTCTTC. This encodes CASAREVGNEQFF.

This chain joins TRBV9 and TRBJ1-1; 9 nucleotides line up with TRBD1. The CDR3 has 12 residues. From germline, CDR1 is SGDLS and CDR2 YYNGEE. The V gene end was trimmed by 0 bases and the J gene end by 11 bases; junction bases not matched to a gene: 2. CDR3 loop: CASSVGDRAAFF. The CDR3 nucleotides read TGTGCCAGCAGCGTAGGGGACAGGGCGGCTTTCTTT.

CDR3 loop: CASSPGTGRSTGELFF. CDR3 bases: TGTGCCAGCAGCCCCGGGACAGGGCGTTCCACCGGGGAGCTGTTTTTT. The rearrangement joins TRBV5-6 to TRBJ2-2, with 9 bases aligning to TRBD1. From germline, CDR1 is SGHDT and CDR2 YYEEEE. CDR3 length: 16 residues. V lost 4 bases and J lost 4; bases outside the gene matches: 8.

The chain uses TRBV2 and TRBJ2-3, with D perhaps TRBD2 (5 bases). CDR1 and CDR2 from the germline V gene are SNHLY and FYNNEI. The CDR3 has 12 residues. The CDR3 spells CAGGRGTDTQYF. CDR3 nucleotide sequence: TGTGCAGGAGGCCGTGGGACAGATACGCAGTATTTT.

The chain recombines TRBV19 with TRBJ1-1; 12 bases map to TRBD1. CDR1 and CDR2 (germline): LNHDA, SQIVND (reference sequence). The CDR3 loop spans 16 amino acids. The junction had 5 bases not matched to a gene; V was cut back by 2 bases and J by 4 bases. This CDR3 is CASSIRDRGHGTEAFF. CDR3 sequence (DNA): TGTGCCAGTAGTATACGGGACAGGGGGCACGGCACTGAAGCTTTCTTT.

The J gene is TRBJ1-2, the V gene TRBV5-1; TRBD1 matches 9 bases. Trimming cost V 0 bases and J 8 bases; bases outside gene matches: 5. The CDR3 extends over 14 amino acids. Germline V gives CDR1 SGHRS, CDR2 YFSETQ. This CDR3 is CASSLAGQGMGYTF. CDR3 DNA sequence: TGCGCCAGCAGCTTGGCGGGACAGGGAATGGGCTACACCTTC.

V usage is TRBV12-3 or TRBV12-4 and J usage is TRBJ2-1; perhaps TRBD2 as D (6 bases). V lost 5 bases, J lost 10 bases, and 12 bases lay in between. The CDR3 is 12 residues long. The DNA of the CDR3 is TGTGCCAGCAGTCCGACTAGTCGGGAGCAGTTCTTC. It is translated as CASSPTSREQFF.